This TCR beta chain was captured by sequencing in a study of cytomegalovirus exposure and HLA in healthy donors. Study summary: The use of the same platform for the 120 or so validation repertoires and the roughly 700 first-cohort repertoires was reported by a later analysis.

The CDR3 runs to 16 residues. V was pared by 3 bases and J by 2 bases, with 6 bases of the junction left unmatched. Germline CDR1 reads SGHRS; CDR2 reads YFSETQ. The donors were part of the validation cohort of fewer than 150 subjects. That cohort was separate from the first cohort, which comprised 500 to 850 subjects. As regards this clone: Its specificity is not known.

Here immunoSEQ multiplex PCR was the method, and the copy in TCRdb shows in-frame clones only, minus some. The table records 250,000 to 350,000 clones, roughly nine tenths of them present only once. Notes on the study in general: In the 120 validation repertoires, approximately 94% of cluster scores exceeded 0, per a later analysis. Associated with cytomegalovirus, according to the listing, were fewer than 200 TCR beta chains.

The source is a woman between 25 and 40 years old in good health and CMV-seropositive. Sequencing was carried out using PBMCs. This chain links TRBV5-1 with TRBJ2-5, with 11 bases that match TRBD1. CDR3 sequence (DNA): TGCGCCAGCAGCTGGACAGGGGGCGCAGGGCAAGAGACCCAGTACTTC. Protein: CASSWTGGAGQETQYF.